This T cell receptor (beta chain) was documented in a study of blood T cell repertoires in COVID-19. The overall study: Samples came from the United States, Italy and Spain, spanning acute and convalescent COVID-19. The analysed material was cDNA or gDNA that came from T cells, B-cell-depleted T cells, or PBMCs.

As processed by the authors: Using reference gene primer amplification, nucleated cell counts were estimated. Assay used: immunoSEQ multiplex PCR; TCRdb lists only in-frame clones, some missing. Clone size and V and J calls were adopted from that table, with D and trimming inferred from the DNA. The repertoire has 55,000 to 75,000 clones, roughly 86% of them found once; the top ten carry 6% to 8%. This CDR3 contains 16 residues. V shed 4 bases, J shed 3 bases, and the junction held 6 bases outside the gene matches. Germline CDR1 MGHRA, CDR2 YSYEKL. The receptor's source is a human donor with active COVID-19. The donor label of this sample is uncertain. The sample comprised peripheral blood. The chain uses TRBV4-1 and TRBJ2-1; TRBD1 matches 10 bases. The CDR3 reads CASSRAGTGVYNEQFF. CDR3 DNA sequence: TGCGCCAGCAGCCGTGCCGGGACAGGGGTCTACAATGAGCAGTTCTTC.